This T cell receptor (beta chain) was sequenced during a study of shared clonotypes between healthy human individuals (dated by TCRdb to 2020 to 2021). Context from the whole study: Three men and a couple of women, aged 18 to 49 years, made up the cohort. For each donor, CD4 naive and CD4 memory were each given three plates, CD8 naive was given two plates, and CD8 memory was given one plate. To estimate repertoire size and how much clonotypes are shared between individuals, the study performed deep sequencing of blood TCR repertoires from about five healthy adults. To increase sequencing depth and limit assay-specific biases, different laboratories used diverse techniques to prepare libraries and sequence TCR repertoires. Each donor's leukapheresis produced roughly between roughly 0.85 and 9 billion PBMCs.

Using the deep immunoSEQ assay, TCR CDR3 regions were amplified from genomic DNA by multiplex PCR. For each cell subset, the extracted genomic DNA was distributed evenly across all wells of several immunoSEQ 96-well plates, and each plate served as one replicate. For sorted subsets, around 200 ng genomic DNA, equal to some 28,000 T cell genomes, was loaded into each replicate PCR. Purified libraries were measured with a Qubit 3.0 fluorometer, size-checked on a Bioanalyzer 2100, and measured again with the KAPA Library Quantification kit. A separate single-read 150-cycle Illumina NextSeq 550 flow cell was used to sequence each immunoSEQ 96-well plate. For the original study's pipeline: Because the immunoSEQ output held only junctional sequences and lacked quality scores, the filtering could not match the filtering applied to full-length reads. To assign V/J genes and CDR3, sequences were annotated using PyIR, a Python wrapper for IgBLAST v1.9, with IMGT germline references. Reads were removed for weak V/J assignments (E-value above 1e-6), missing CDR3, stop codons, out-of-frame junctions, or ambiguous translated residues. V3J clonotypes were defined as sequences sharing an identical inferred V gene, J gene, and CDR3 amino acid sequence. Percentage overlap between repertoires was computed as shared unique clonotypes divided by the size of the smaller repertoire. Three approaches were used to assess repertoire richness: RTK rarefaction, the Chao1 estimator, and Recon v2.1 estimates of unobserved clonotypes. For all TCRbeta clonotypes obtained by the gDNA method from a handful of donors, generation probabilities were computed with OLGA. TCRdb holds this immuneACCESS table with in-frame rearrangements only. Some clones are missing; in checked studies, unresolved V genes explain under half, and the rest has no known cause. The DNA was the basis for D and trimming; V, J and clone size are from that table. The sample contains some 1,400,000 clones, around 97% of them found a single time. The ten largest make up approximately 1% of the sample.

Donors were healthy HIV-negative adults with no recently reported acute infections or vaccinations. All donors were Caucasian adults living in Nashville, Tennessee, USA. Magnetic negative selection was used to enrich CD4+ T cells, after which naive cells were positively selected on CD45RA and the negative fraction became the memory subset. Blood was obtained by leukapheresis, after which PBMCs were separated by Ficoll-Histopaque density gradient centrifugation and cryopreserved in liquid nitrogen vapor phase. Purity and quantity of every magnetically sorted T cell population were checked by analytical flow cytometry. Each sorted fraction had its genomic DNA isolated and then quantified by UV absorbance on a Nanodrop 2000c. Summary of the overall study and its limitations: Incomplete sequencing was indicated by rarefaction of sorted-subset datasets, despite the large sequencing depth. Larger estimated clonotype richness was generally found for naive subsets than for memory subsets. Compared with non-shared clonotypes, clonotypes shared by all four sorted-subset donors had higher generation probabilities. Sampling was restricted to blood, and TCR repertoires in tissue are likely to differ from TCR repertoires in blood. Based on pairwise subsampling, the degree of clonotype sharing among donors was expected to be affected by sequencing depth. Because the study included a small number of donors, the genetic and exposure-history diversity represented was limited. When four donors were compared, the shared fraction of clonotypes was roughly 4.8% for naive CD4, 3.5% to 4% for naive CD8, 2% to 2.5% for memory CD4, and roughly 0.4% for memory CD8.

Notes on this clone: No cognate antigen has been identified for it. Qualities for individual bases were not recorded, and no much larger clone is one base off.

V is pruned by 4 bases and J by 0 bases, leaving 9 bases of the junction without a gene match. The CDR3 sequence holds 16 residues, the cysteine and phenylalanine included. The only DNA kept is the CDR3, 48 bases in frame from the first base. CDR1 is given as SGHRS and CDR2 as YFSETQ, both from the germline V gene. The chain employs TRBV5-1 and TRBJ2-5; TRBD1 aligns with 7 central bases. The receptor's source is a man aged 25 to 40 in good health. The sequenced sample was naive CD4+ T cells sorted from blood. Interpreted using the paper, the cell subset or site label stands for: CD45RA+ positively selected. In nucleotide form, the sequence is TGCGCCAGCAGCCTAAAACGGGACAGATACCAAGAGACCCAGTACTTC. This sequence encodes CASSLKRDRYQETQYF. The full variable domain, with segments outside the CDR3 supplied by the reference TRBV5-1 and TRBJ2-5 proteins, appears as KAGVTQTPRYLIKTRGQQVTLSCSPISGHRSVSWYQQTPGQGLQFLFEYFSETQRNKGNFPGRFSGRQFSNSRSEMNVSTLELGDSALYLCASSLKRDRYQETQYFGPGTRLLVL.